The rows below give T cell receptor beta chains drawn from one sample of a study of blood T cell repertoires in COVID-19. Assay used: immunoSEQ multiplex PCR; TCRdb lists only in-frame clones, some missing. The table has 110,000 to 150,000 clones, 85% to 90% seen once. What was sequenced was peripheral blood. These receptors all stem from an elderly woman with acute or convalescent COVID-19. CDR3s include the opening cysteine and the closing phenylalanine or tryptophan. D genes are given only for firm matches. Rows give clone size only sometimes, using once, few, many, or a class for an expanded clone.

V gene: TRBV19; J gene: TRBJ1-4; D gene: TRBD1; clone size: -; CDR3 DNA: TGTGCCAGTAGCCCGACAGGGTCGAATGAAAAACTGTTTTTT; CDR3 protein: CASSPTGSNEKLFF
V gene: TRBV3-1/TRBV3-2; J gene: TRBJ1-2; D gene: -; clone size: -; CDR3 DNA: TGTGCCAGCAGCCAAGCGGACAGATACTATGGCTACACCTTC; CDR3 protein: CASSQADRYYGYTF
V gene: TRBV5-1; J gene: TRBJ2-3; D gene: -; clone size: once; CDR3 DNA: TGCGCCAGCAGCTTGGGGCCATACCTCACAGATACGCAGTATTTT; CDR3 protein: CASSLGPYLTDTQYF
V gene: TRBV6-5; J gene: TRBJ1-2; D gene: -; clone size: -; CDR3 DNA: TGTGCCAGCAGTTACCGCTTCCGGGATAGCTATGGCTACACCTTC; CDR3 protein: CASSYRFRDSYGYTF
V gene: TRBV6-5; J gene: TRBJ1-2; D gene: -; clone size: -; CDR3 DNA: TGTGCCAGCAGTTACTCGCCCGAGAACTATGGCTACACCTTC; CDR3 protein: CASSYSPENYGYTF
V gene: TRBV19; J gene: TRBJ2-7; D gene: -; clone size: once; CDR3 DNA: TGTGCCAGTAGCGGGAGAGGTTCCTACGAGCAGTACTTC; CDR3 protein: CASSGRGSYEQYF
V gene: TRBV19; J gene: TRBJ1-3; D gene: TRBD1; clone size: -; CDR3 DNA: TGTGCCAGTCGCCTCTCAGGACAGGGAATCTTTGGAAACACCATATATTTT; CDR3 protein: CASRLSGQGIFGNTIYF
V gene: TRBV19; J gene: TRBJ2-6; D gene: -; clone size: -; CDR3 DNA: TGTGCCAGTAGTCCTGGGCTCCGCGGGGCCAACGTCCTGACTTTC; CDR3 protein: CASSPGLRGANVLTF
V gene: TRBV6-5; J gene: TRBJ1-1; D gene: TRBD1; clone size: -; CDR3 DNA: TGTGCCAGCAGTCAGACAGGGCGCGCTGAAGCTTTCTTT; CDR3 protein: CASSQTGRAEAFF
V gene: TRBV5-1; J gene: TRBJ1-3; D gene: -; clone size: -; CDR3 DNA: TGCGCCAGCAGCCCCGGGGGAGGGTCTGGAAACACCATATATTTT; CDR3 protein: CASSPGGGSGNTIYF
V gene: TRBV6-5; J gene: TRBJ1-2; D gene: -; clone size: -; CDR3 DNA: TGTGCCAGCAGACCACAGGGTCTGAGGGGCTACACCTTC; CDR3 protein: CASRPQGLRGYTF
V gene: TRBV9; J gene: TRBJ2-2; D gene: -; clone size: -; CDR3 DNA: TGTGCCAGCAGTGGGGCCCGGAGGGGAAGTAGGTCCGGGGAGCTGTTTTTT; CDR3 protein: CASSGARRGSRSGELFF
V gene: TRBV7-2; J gene: TRBJ1-6; D gene: TRBD1; clone size: -; CDR3 DNA: TGTGCCAGCAGCTTAGGAGGTTTAGGGGGCGCGAGTTCCCTCCACTTT; CDR3 protein: CASSLGGLGGASSLHF
V gene: TRBV4-1; J gene: TRBJ1-2; D gene: -; clone size: -; CDR3 DNA: TGCGCCAGCCGGCCGGGGGGCCAGAACTATGGCTACACCTTC; CDR3 protein: CASRPGGQNYGYTF
V gene: TRBV5-1; J gene: TRBJ1-6; D gene: -; clone size: -; CDR3 DNA: TGCGCCAGCAGCTTGGTAGGGGCCTATAATTCACCCCTCCACTTT; CDR3 protein: CASSLVGAYNSPLHF
V gene: TRBV12-5; J gene: TRBJ1-6; D gene: TRBD1; clone size: -; CDR3 DNA: TGTGCTACCAACAGGGGACAGGGGTTACCCCTCCACTTT; CDR3 protein: CATNRGQGLPLHF
V gene: TRBV27; J gene: TRBJ1-1; D gene: -; clone size: -; CDR3 DNA: TGTGCCAGCAGTTTAGCAGGGGTAAGGACTGAAGCTTTCTTT; CDR3 protein: CASSLAGVRTEAFF
V gene: TRBV4-1; J gene: TRBJ1-1; D gene: -; clone size: -; CDR3 DNA: TGCGCCAGCAGCCAAGATTCCAGGGTTTGGGCTGAAGCTTTCTTT; CDR3 protein: CASSQDSRVWAEAFF
V gene: TRBV27; J gene: TRBJ1-5; D gene: TRBD1; clone size: once; CDR3 DNA: TGTGCCAGCAGTGCGACCGGGACAGGGGGCCTCTATAGCAATCAGCCCCAGCATTTT; CDR3 protein: CASSATGTGGLYSNQPQHF
V gene: TRBV7-3; J gene: TRBJ1-2; D gene: -; clone size: -; CDR3 DNA: TGTGCCAGCAGCACTAATAGTGGAGGCTATGGCTACACCTTC; CDR3 protein: CASSTNSGGYGYTF
V gene: TRBV19; J gene: TRBJ1-6; D gene: TRBD1; clone size: once; CDR3 DNA: TGTGCCAGTAGTTCACAGGGGAGATCCTATAATTCACCCCTCCACTTT; CDR3 protein: CASSSQGRSYNSPLHF
V gene: TRBV5-1; J gene: TRBJ2-7; D gene: TRBD1; clone size: -; CDR3 DNA: TGCGCCAGCAGCTTGGCAAGGACAGGGCTGACGCCCTACGAGCAGTACTTC; CDR3 protein: CASSLARTGLTPYEQYF
V gene: TRBV5-1; J gene: TRBJ2-5; D gene: -; clone size: -; CDR3 DNA: TGCGCCAGCAGCTTGTGGGAGGAAGAGACCCAGTACTTC; CDR3 protein: CASSLWEEETQYF
V gene: TRBV6-5; J gene: TRBJ1-5; D gene: -; clone size: -; CDR3 DNA: TGTGCCAGCAGTTACTCTCGGGGGCAGCCCCAGCATTTT; CDR3 protein: CASSYSRGQPQHF
V gene: TRBV5-8; J gene: TRBJ2-3; D gene: -; clone size: few; CDR3 DNA: TGTGCCAGCAGCCCCCGGGATACGCAGTATTTT; CDR3 protein: CASSPRDTQYF
V gene: TRBV12-5; J gene: TRBJ2-3; D gene: TRBD1; clone size: -; CDR3 DNA: TGTGCTAGTGGTTTGGTGGGGACAGGGGGCAATACGCAGTATTTT; CDR3 protein: CASGLVGTGGNTQYF
V gene: TRBV6-5; J gene: TRBJ2-7; D gene: TRBD2; clone size: -; CDR3 DNA: TGTGCCAGCAGGCGGGGGAGAGACTCCTACGAGCAGTACTTC; CDR3 protein: CASRRGRDSYEQYF
V gene: TRBV10-3; J gene: TRBJ1-3; D gene: TRBD1; clone size: -; CDR3 DNA: TGTGCCATCAGCGCAGGGGGCTCTGGAAACACCATATATTTT; CDR3 protein: CAISAGGSGNTIYF
V gene: TRBV6-5; J gene: TRBJ1-4; D gene: TRBD1; clone size: -; CDR3 DNA: TGTGCCAGCAGTCGACAGGGGTTTAATGAAAAACTGTTTTTT; CDR3 protein: CASSRQGFNEKLFF
V gene: TRBV18; J gene: TRBJ1-2; D gene: -; clone size: -; CDR3 DNA: TGTGCCAGCTCACCACCCCGCAGGGCCTATGGCTACACCTTC; CDR3 protein: CASSPPRRAYGYTF
V gene: TRBV5-1; J gene: TRBJ2-1; D gene: TRBD1; clone size: -; CDR3 DNA: TGCGCCAGCAGCTTGATTACCGGGACAGGGAACAATGAGCAGTTCTTC; CDR3 protein: CASSLITGTGNNEQFF
V gene: TRBV5-1; J gene: TRBJ1-1; D gene: TRBD1; clone size: -; CDR3 DNA: TGCGCCAGCAGCTCCCTGACAGGGGGCTACACTGAAGCTTTCTTT; CDR3 protein: CASSSLTGGYTEAFF